The T cell receptor beta chain under discussion was sequenced for a study of shared clonotypes between healthy human individuals. Over several immunoSEQ plates, each subset's genomic DNA was distributed in even portions. The repertoire was sequenced with immunoSEQ multiplex PCR; TCRdb's copy has only in-frame clones and lacks some. The data show a few million clones, approximately 93% seen once. The V gene's germline CDR1 is SNHLY and CDR2 FYNNEI. This CDR3 is 16 amino acids long. V shed 6 bases and J shed 3 bases, with 21 bases lying between them. Study-level findings and limits: Few donors restricted represented genetic and exposure-history diversity.

Only Caucasian adults living in Nashville, Tennessee made up the donor group. For this clone: Its matching antigen is unknown.

The source of this sequence is a man younger than 30 in good health. Some clones in this sample may be carry-over from other donors' samples. The source material was naive CD4+ T cells from PBMCs. Subset here: CD45RA+ positively selected. The chain is built from TRBV2 and TRBJ2-7; D might be TRBD1 (6 bases). The CDR3 is CASREQGVSSVYEQYF. CDR3 in DNA: TGTGCCAGCAGGGAACAGGGAGTGAGTAGCGTCTACGAGCAGTACTTC.